One sample yielded the 20 T cell receptor beta chains listed below, sequenced in a study of PD-L1 blockade in urothelial cancer. Using immunoSEQ multiplex PCR, the repertoire was profiled, and TCRdb retains in-frame clones only, with some absent. The sample holds tens of thousands of clones; 90% are singletons and the top ten take roughly a tenth. Here the sequenced sample was PBMCs, taken around atezolizumab (anti-PD-L1) treatment. These receptors were obtained from a man aged 55 to 70 with urothelial cancer.

This chain connects TRBV9 to TRBJ1-3; D ambiguous. V was shortened by 4 bases and J by 9 bases, with 14 bases between the two germline ends. Germline V lookup: CDR1 SGDLS, CDR2 YYNGEE. This CDR3 has 13 amino acids. The CDR3 loop is CASSRGAVGTIYF. CDR3 nucleotide sequence: TGTGCCAGCAGCCGGGGTGCGGTGGGCACCATATATTTT.

The chain uses TRBV7-2 and TRBJ2-2; weak D call: TRBD2 (6 bases). Germline CDR1 SGHTA, CDR2 FQGNSA. The CDR3 is made up of 15 amino acids. The V and J ends lost 3 bases and 4 bases respectively, with 12 bases between them. The CDR3 region is CASSFRDLTTGELFF. CDR3 nucleotide sequence: TGTGCCAGCAGCTTCCGGGACTTAACCACCGGGGAGCTGTTTTTT. Based on the CDR3 plus reference TRBV7-2 and TRBJ2-2, the full variable domain is GAGVSQSPSNKVTEKGKDVELRCDPISGHTALYWYRQSLGQGLEFLIYFQGNSAPDKSGLPSDRFSAERTGGSVSTLTIQRTQQEDSAVYLCASSFRDLTTGELFFGEGSRLTVL.

V usage is TRBV4-1 and J usage is TRBJ1-1; 7 bases align to TRBD1. V shed 4 bases, J shed 7 bases, and the junction held 9 bases outside the gene matches. Germline V gives CDR1 MGHRA, CDR2 YSYEKL. This CDR3 contains 14 residues. The CDR3 loop reads CASSPPTGLGEAFF. The CDR3 bases are TGCGCCAGCAGCCCTCCGACAGGGTTAGGTGAAGCTTTCTTT.

The J gene is TRBJ1-1, the V gene TRBV11-2, with 8 bases that match TRBD1. The CDR3 covers 15 residues. CDR1 SGHAT and CDR2 FQNNGV come from the germline V gene. After removal of 3 bases from V and 3 bases from J, the junction contained 6 bases not matched to a gene. The CDR3 nucleotides read TGTGCCAGCAGCTTTCTCCAGGGGGCCTACACTGAAGCTTTCTTT. The encoded protein is CASSFLQGAYTEAFF. Complete variable domain (other parts from reference TRBV11-2 and TRBJ1-1): EAGVAQSPRYKIIEKRQSVAFWCNPISGHATLYWYQQILGQGPKLLIQFQNNGVVDDSQLPKDRFSAERLKGVDSTLKIQPAKLEDSAVYLCASSFLQGAYTEAFFGQGTRLTVV.

This chain joins TRBV27 and TRBJ1-2; TRBD1 aligns across 9 bases. CDR3 size: 16 residues. Germline assignment: CDR1 MNHEY and CDR2 SMNVEV (reference sequence). The V gene end was trimmed by 4 bases and the J gene end by 1 base; junction bases not matched to a gene: 7. The CDR3 DNA reads as TGTGCCAGCAGTTACTCGAGGGGACAGGGTAACTATGGCTACACCTTC. Protein sequence: CASSYSRGQGNYGYTF.

The chain employs TRBV30 and TRBJ2-1, with TRBD2 matching over 12 bases. The V segment lost 7 bases and the J segment 7 bases; nucleotides outside the gene matches: 8. The CDR3 length is 14 residues. Germline V gene sequence: CDR1 GTSNPN, CDR2 SVGIG (reference sequence). The CDR3 reads CAYRLAGVFNEQFF. DNA for the CDR3: TGTGCCTACAGACTAGCGGGAGTGTTTAATGAGCAGTTCTTC.

V and J are TRBV5-6 and TRBJ1-6, with D tentatively TRBD1 (6 bases). The CDR3 sequence is 17 residues long. The germline V and J ends were trimmed by 5 bases and 0 bases, with 15 bases remaining between them. Per the germline V gene, CDR1 is SGHDT and CDR2 is YYEEEE. CDR3 loop: CASRAGVPSSYNSPLHF. The CDR3 DNA reads as TGTGCCAGCAGGGCAGGGGTCCCAAGCTCCTATAATTCACCCCTCCACTTT.

The sample holds one count of this clone. The chain uses TRBV19 and TRBJ2-7, with 12 nucleotides matching TRBD1. V trimming: 0 bases; J trimming: 6 bases; junction bases outside the gene matches: 9. CDR1 LNHDA and CDR2 SQIVND come from the germline V gene (reference sequence). This CDR3 has 17 amino acids. CDR3 sequence reads: CASSIDLWGQGAIEQYF. DNA of the CDR3: TGTGCCAGTAGTATAGATTTGTGGGGACAGGGGGCTATCGAGCAGTACTTC.

This CDR3 is CASSLLRQGDSPLHF. CDR3 in DNA: TGTGCCAGCAGTTTACTGCGACAGGGTGACTCACCCCTCCACTTT. The V gene is TRBV27, the J gene TRBJ1-6; TRBD1 aligns across 7 bases. Losses at the gene ends were 2 bases for V and 10 bases for J; bases not matched to a gene: 8. Germline-derived CDR1 and CDR2 are MNHEY and SMNVEV (reference sequence). The CDR3 is made up of 15 amino acids.

DNA for the CDR3: TGTGCCAGCAGCGTTCTACTAGCGGGAGAAGTTCAGTATTTT. This encodes CASSVLLAGEVQYF. The chain couples TRBV9 to TRBJ2-3, with 11 bases identical to TRBD2. This CDR3 contains 14 residues. Germline V lookup: CDR1 SGDLS, CDR2 YYNGEE. The V and J ends lost 2 bases and 12 bases, in that order; junction bases with no gene match: 8. Full variable domain (rest looked up from reference TRBV9 and TRBJ2-3): DSGVTQTPKHLITATGQRVTLRCSPRSGDLSVYWYQQSLDQGLQFLIQYYNGEERAKGNILERFSAQQFPDLHSELNLSSLELGDSALYFCASSVLLAGEVQYFGPGTRLTVL.

The chain couples TRBV14 to TRBJ2-2; D gene unclear. CDR3 length: 15 residues. Germline CDR1 is SGHDN and CDR2 is FVKESK. The germline V and J ends were trimmed by 2 bases and 1 base, with 8 bases remaining between them. The CDR3 DNA reads TGTGCCAGCAGCCAACGGCTAGGGAACACCGGGGAGCTGTTTTTT. It yields the protein CASSQRLGNTGELFF.

This sequence joins TRBV7-8 and TRBJ1-3; a possible D gene is TRBD1 (5 bases). Trimming removed 4 bases from V and 9 bases from J, with 13 bases in between. This CDR3 is 13 amino acids long. The germline V gene has CDR1 SGHVS and CDR2 FQNEAQ. Here the CDR3 DNA reads TGTGCCAGCAGCTGGCCAGGGTCGGCCACCATATATTTT. It specifies CASSWPGSATIYF.

The gene calls are TRBV6-1 and TRBJ1-1, with D uncertain. Germline V gene sequence: CDR1 MNHNS, CDR2 SASEGT. Trimming took off 3 bases at V and 1 base at J, with 15 bases between the two ends. This CDR3 has 16 residues. CDR3 sequence reads: CASSDPSVRENTEAFF. CDR3 sequence (DNA): TGTGCCAGCAGTGATCCCAGCGTGAGGGAGAACACTGAAGCTTTCTTT.

The chain recombines TRBV5-1 with TRBJ2-3; tentative D call: TRBD2 (6 bases). The germline V and J ends were trimmed by 3 bases and 5 bases, with 19 bases remaining between them. The CDR3 has 16 residues. Germline V gene sequence: CDR1 SGHRS, CDR2 YFSETQ. As DNA, the CDR3 is TGCGCCAGCAGCTCTGGGGTTGGCGGGGAAGGAGATACGCAGTATTTT. This codes for CASSSGVGGEGDTQYF.

Written as DNA, the CDR3 is TGTGCCAGCAGCTTAGTTTCGGGGACAGGGGTCTACAATGAGCAGTTCTTC. This translates into CASSLVSGTGVYNEQFF. This chain uses TRBV7-6 with TRBJ2-1, with 10 bases aligning to TRBD1. J gave up 3 bases and V 1 base, and 6 bases lay outside the gene matches. Germline assignment: CDR1 SGHVS and CDR2 FNYEAQ. The length of the CDR3 is 17 residues. The whole variable domain, remainder taken from reference TRBV7-6 and TRBJ2-1, is GAGVSQSPRYKVTKRGQDVALRCDPISGHVSLYWYRQALGQGPEFLTYFNYEAQQDKSGLPNDRFSAERPEGSISTLTIQRTEQRDSAMYRCASSLVSGTGVYNEQFFGPGTRLTVL.

The chain combines TRBV4-1 with TRBJ2-3, with 11 bases lining up with TRBD2. The CDR3 loop spans 15 amino acids. J lost 8 bases, V lost 2 bases, and 6 bases had no gene match. In germline, CDR1 is MGHRA, CDR2 YSYEKL. CDR3 in DNA: TGCGCCAGCAGCCAAACTAGCGGGAGAAAGAGTACGCAGTATTTT. The encoded protein is CASSQTSGRKSTQYF.

The chain joins TRBV4-3 to TRBJ1-4, with TRBD1 identical over 7 bases. In germline, CDR1 is LGHNA, CDR2 YSLEER. The CDR3 covers 16 residues. The V and J ends lost 0 bases and 6 bases, in that order; junction bases with no gene match: 7. CDR3 bases: TGCGCCAGCAGCCAAGATTGGCCAGGGGGGTATGAAAAACTGTTTTTT. As protein: CASSQDWPGGYEKLFF.

The V call is TRBV19, the J call TRBJ2-3; 9 nucleotides align to TRBD1. Germline V gene sequence: CDR1 LNHDA, CDR2 SQIVND (reference sequence). This CDR3 region has 14 residues. J gave up 3 bases and V 5 bases, and 3 bases lay outside the gene matches. CDR3 in amino acids: CASSPTGGTDTQYF. DNA of the CDR3: TGTGCCAGTAGTCCGACAGGGGGAACAGATACGCAGTATTTT.

The chain carries TRBV5-1 and TRBJ1-4; a weak D match, TRBD1 (6 bases). Per the germline V gene, CDR1 is SGHRS and CDR2 is YFSETQ. V gave up 4 bases and J gave up 3 bases, with 13 bases separating them. This CDR3 region has 15 residues. This chain's CDR3 is CASSGTQGPNEKLFF. The DNA of the CDR3 is TGCGCCAGCAGCGGAACACAGGGACCTAATGAAAAACTGTTTTTT. Filled out from reference TRBV5-1 and TRBJ1-4, the complete variable domain reads KAGVTQTPRYLIKTRGQQVTLSCSPISGHRSVSWYQQTPGQGLQFLFEYFSETQRNKGNFPGRFSGRQFSNSRSEMNVSTLELGDSALYLCASSGTQGPNEKLFFGSGTQLSVL.

This chain joins TRBV18 and TRBJ1-6; 7 bases align to TRBD1. The germline gives CDR1 KGHSH, CDR2 LQKENI. J was trimmed by 5 bases and V by 4 bases; bases with no gene match: 5. The CDR3 runs 15 residues. CDR3 nucleotide sequence: TGTGCCAGCTCACGGAGACAGGGCGATAATTCACCCCTCCACTTT. Its translation: CASSRRQGDNSPLHF.